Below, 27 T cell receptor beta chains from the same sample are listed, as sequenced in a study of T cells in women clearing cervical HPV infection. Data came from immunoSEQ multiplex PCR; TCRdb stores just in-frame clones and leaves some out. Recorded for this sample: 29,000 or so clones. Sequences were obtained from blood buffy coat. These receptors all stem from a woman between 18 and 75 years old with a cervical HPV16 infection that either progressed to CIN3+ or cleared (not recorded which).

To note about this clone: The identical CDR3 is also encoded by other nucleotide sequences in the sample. CDR3 DNA (partial): TGTGCCAGTAGTATCCCCATGGGCCACAATGAG. This sequence encodes CASSIPMGHNE. The full CDR3 protein reads CASSIPMGHNEQFF. J is TRBJ2-1 and V is TRBV19; no clear D. The DNA ends 3 residues before the CDR3 does, and the rest of the CDR3 is filled in from the germline J gene. The CDR3 totals 14 residues. Trimming left V 3 bases short and J 5 bases short, with 11 bases between. Germline loops: CDR1 LNHDA, CDR2 SQIVND (reference sequence).

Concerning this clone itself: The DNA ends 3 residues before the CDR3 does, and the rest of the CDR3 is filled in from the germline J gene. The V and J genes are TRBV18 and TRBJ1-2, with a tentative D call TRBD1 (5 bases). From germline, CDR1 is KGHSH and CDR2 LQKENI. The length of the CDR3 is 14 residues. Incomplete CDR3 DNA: TGTGCCAGCTCACCACAGGACACCACAGATACC. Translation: CASSPQDTTDT. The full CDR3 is CASSPQDTTDTYTF. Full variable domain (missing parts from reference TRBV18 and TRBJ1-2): NAGVMQNPRHLVRRRGQEARLRCSPMKGHSHVYWYRQLPEEGLKFMVYLQKENIIDESGMPKERFSAEFPKEGPSILRIQQVVRGDSAAYFCASSPQDTTDTYTFGSGTRLTVV.

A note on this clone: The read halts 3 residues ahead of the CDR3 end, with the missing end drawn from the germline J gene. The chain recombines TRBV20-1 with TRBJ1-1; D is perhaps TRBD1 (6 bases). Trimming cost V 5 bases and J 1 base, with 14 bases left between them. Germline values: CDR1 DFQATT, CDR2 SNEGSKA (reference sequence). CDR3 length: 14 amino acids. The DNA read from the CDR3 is TGCAGTGCTCCGGACAGACGCAGGAACACTGAA. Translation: CSAPDRRRNTE. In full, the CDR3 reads CSAPDRRRNTEAFF.

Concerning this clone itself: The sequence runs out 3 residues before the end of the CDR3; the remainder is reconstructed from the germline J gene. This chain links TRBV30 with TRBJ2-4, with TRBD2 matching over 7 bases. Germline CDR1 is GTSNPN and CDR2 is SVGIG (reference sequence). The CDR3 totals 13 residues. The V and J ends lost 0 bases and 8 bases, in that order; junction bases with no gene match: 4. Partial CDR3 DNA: TGTGCCTGGAGTGTCGGGGGGTGGGACATT. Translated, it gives CAWSVGGWDI. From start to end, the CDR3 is CAWSVGGWDIQYF. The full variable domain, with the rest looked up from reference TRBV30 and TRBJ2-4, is SQTIHQWPATLVQPVGSPLSLECTVEGTSNPNLYWYRQAAGRGLQLLFYSVGIGQISSEVPQNLSASRPQDRQFILSSKKLLLSDSGFYLCAWSVGGWDIQYFGAGTRLSVL.

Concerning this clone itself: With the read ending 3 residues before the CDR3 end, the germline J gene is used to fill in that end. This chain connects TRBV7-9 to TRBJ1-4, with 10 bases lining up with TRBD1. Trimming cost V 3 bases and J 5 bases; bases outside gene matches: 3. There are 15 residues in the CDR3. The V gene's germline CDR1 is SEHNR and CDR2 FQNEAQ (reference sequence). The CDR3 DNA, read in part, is TGTGCCAGCAGCTTCCGACAGGGGGCGAATGAAAAA. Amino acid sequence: CASSFRQGANEK. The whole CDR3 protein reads CASSFRQGANEKLFF.

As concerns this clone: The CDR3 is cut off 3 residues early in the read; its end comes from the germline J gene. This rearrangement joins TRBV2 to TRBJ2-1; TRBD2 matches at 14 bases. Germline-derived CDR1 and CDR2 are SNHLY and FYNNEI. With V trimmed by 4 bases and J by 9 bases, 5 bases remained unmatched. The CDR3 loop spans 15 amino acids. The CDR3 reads CASSAGLAGGGEQFF. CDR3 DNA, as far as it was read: TGTGCCAGCAGTGCTGGACTAGCGGGGGGCGGTGAG.

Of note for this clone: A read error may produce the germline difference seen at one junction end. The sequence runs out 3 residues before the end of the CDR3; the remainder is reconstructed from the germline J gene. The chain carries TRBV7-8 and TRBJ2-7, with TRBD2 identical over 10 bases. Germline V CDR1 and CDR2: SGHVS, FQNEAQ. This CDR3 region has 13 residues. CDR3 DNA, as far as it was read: TGTGCCAGCAACTTAGCGGGGGGTTACGAG. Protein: CASNLAGGYE. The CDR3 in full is CASNLAGGYEQYF.

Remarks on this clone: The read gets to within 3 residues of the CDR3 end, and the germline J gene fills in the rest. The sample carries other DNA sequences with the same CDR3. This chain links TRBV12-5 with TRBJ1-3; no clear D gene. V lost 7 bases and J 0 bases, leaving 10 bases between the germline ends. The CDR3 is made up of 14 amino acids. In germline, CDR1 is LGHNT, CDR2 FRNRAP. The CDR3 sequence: CASALASSGNTIYF. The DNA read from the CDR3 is TGTGCTAGTGCCCTCGCTAGCTCTGGAAACACC.

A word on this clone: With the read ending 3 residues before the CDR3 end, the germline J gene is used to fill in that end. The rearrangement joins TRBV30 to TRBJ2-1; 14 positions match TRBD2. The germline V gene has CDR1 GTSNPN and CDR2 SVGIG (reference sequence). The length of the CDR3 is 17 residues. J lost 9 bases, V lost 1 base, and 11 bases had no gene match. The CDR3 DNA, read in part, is TGTGCCTGGAGTGGAAAGGGACTAGCGGGAGCCTTGGGTGAG. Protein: CAWSGKGLAGALGE. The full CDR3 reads CAWSGKGLAGALGEQFF.

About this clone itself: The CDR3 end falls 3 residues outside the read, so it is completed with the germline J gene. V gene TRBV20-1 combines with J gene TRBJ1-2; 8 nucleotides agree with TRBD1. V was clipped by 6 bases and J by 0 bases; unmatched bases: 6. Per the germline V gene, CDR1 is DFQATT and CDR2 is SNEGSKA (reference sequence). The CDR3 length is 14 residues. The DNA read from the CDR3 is TGCAGTGCGCTCCAGGGGGCCTCTAACTATGGC. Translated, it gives CSALQGASNYG. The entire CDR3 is CSALQGASNYGYTF.

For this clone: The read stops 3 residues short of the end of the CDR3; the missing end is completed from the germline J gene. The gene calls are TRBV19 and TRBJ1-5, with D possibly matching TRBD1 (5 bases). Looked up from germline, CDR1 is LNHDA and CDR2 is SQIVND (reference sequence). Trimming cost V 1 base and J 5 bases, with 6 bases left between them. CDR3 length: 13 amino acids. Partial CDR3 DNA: TGTGCCAGTAGTATAGGGGGGGATCAGCCC. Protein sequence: CASSIGGDQP. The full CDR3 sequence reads CASSIGGDQPQHF.

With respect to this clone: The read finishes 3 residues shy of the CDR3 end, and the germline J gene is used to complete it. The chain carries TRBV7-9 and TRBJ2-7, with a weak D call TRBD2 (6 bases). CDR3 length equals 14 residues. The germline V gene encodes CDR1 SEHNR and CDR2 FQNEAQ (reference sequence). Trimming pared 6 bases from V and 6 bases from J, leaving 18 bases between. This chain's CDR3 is CASSLGPRGVEQYF. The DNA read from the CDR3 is TGTGCCAGCAGTCTGGGGCCCCGCGGGGTCGAG. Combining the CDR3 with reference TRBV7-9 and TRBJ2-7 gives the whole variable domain DTGVSQNPRHKITKRGQNVTFRCDPISEHNRLYWYRQTLGQGPEFLTYFQNEAQLEKSRLLSDRFSAERPKGSFSTLEIQRTEQGDSAMYLCASSLGPRGVEQYFGPGTRLTVT.

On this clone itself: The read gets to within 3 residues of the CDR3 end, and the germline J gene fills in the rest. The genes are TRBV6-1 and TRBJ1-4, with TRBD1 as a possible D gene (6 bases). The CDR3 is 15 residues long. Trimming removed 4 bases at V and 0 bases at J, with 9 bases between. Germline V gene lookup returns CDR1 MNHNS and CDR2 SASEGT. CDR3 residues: CASSATGSTNEKLFF. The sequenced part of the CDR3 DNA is TGTGCCAGCAGTGCTACAGGGTCAACTAATGAAAAA.

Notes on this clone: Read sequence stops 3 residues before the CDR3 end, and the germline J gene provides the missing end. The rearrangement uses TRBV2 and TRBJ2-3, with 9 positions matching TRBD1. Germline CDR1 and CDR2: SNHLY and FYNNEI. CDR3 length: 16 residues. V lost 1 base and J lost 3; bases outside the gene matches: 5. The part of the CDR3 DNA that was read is TGTGCCAGCAGTGAAGGAGGGACAGGGAGAACAGATACG. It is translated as CASSEGGTGRTDT. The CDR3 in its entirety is CASSEGGTGRTDTQYF. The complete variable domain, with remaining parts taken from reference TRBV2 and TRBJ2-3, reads EPEVTQTPSHQVTQMGQEVILRCVPISNHLYFYWYRQILGQKVEFLVSFYNNEISEKSEIFDDQFSVERPDGSNFTLKIRSTKLEDSAMYFCASSEGGTGRTDTQYFGPGTRLTVL.

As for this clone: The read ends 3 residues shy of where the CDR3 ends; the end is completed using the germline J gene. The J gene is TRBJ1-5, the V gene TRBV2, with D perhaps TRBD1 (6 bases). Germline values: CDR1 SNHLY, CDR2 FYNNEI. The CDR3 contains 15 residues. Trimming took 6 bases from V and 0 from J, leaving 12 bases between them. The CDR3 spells CASRFNRDSNQPQHF. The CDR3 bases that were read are TGTGCCAGCAGATTTAACAGGGATAGCAATCAGCCC. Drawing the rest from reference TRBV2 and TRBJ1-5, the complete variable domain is EPEVTQTPSHQVTQMGQEVILRCVPISNHLYFYWYRQILGQKVEFLVSFYNNEISEKSEIFDDQFSVERPDGSNFTLKIRSTKLEDSAMYFCASRFNRDSNQPQHFGDGTRLSIL.

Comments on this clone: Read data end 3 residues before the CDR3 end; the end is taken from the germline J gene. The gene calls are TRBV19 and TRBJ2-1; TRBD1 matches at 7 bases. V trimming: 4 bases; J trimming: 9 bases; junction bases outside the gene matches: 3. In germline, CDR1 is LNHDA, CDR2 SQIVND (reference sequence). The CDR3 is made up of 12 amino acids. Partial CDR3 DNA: TGTGCCAGTAGTAAATACAGGGGTGAG. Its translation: CASSKYRGE. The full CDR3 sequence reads CASSKYRGEQFF.

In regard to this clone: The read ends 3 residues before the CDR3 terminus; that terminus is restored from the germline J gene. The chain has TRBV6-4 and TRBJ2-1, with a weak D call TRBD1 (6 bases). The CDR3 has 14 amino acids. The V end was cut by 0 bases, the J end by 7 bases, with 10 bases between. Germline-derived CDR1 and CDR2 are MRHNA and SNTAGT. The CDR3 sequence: CASSDSARGNEQFF. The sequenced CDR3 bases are TGTGCCAGCAGTGACTCTGCGAGGGGGAATGAG.

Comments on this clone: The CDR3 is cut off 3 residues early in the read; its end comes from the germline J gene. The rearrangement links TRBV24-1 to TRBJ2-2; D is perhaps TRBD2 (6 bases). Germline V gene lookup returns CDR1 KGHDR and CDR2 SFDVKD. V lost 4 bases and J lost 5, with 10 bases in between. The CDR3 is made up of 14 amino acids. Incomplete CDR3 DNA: TGTGCCACCAGTGACAGGGACTTTACCGGGGAG. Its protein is CATSDRDFTGE. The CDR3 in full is CATSDRDFTGELFF.

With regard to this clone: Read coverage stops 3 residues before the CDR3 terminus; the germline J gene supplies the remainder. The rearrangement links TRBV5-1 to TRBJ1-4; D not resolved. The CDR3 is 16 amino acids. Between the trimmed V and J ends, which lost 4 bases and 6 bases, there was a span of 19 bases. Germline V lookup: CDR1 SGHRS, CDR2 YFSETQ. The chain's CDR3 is CASSPTTSYKYEKLFF. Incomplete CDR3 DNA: TGCGCCAGCAGCCCCACTACTTCATACAAATATGAAAAA.

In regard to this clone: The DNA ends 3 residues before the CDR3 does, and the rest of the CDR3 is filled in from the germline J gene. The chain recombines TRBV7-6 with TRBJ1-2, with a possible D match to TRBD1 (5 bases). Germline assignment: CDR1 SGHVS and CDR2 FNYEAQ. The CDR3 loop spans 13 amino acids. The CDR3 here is CASESGLAGDYTF. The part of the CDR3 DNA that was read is TGTGCCAGCGAATCGGGACTAGCGGGTGAC.

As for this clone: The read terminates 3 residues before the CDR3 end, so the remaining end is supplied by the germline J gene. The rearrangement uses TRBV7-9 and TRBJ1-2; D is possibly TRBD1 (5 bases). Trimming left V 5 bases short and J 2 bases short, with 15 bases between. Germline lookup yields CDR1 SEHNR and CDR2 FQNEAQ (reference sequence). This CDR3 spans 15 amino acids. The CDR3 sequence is CASSRSSGQNYGYTF. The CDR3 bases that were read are TGTGCCAGCAGCCGCAGTTCAGGGCAGAACTATGGC.

CDR3 loop: CSARDRTGTSGGFEETQYF. CDR3 bases read: TGCAGTGCTAGAGACCGGACCGGGACTAGCGGGGGTTTCGAAGAGACC. The V and J genes are TRBV20-1 and TRBJ2-5, with 14 bases aligning to TRBD2. The read stops 3 residues short of the end of the CDR3; the missing end is completed from the germline J gene. This CDR3 is 19 amino acids long. Trimming removed 0 bases from V and 3 bases from J; junction bases left unmatched: 12. From germline, CDR1 is DFQATT and CDR2 SNEGSKA (reference sequence).

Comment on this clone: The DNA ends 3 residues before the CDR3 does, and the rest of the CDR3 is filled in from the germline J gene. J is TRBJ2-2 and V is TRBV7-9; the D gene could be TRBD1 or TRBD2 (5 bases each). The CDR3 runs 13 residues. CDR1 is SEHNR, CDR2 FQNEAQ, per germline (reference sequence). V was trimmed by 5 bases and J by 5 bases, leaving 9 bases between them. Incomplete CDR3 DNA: TGTGCCAGCAGCCGAGGGGCGACCGGGGAG. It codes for CASSRGATGE. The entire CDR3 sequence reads CASSRGATGELFF.

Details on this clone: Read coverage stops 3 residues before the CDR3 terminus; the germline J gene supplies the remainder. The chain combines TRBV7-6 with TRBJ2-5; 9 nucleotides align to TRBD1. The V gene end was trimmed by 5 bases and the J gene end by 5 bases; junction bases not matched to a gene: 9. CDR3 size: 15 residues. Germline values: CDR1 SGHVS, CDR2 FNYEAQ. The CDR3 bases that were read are TGTGCCAGCAGCCAGAGGACAGGGGAGAAGGAGACC. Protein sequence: CASSQRTGEKET. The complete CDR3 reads CASSQRTGEKETQYF.

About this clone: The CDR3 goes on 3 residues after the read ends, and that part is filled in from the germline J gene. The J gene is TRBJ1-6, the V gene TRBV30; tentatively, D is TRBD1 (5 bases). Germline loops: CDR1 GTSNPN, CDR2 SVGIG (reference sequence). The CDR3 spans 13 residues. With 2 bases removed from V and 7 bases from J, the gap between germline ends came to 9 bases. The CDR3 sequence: CAWSLQGNSPLHF. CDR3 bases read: TGTGCCTGGAGTCTGCAGGGAAATTCACCC.

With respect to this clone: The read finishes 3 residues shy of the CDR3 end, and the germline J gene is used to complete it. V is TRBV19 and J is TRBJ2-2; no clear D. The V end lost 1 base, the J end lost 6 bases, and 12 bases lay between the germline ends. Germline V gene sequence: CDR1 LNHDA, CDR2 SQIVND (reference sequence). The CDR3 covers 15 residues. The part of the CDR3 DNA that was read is TGTGCCAGTAGTATAGTCTACTCAGGAGCCGGGGAG. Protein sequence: CASSIVYSGAGE. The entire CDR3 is CASSIVYSGAGELFF.

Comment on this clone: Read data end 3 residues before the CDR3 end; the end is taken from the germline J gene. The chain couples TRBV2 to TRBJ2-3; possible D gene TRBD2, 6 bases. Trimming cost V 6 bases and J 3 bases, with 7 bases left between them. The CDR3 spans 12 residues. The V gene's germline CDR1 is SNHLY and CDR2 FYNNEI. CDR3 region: CASRLATDTQYF. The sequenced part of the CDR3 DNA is TGTGCCAGCAGACTAGCAACAGATACG.